This is a list of T cell receptor beta chains from one sample in a study of PD-L1 blockade in urothelial cancer. Generated by immunoSEQ multiplex PCR, the TCRdb table keeps only in-frame clones and is missing some. The sample consists of about 48,000 clones, 70% to 90% of them appearing once. This specimen consisted of PBMCs, obtained around atezolizumab (anti-PD-L1) treatment. The receptor set was obtained from a man in his 70s with urothelial cancer. Each CDR3 is given with its conserved first and last residue. Size tells how often a clone was seen (once, few, many) or the class of an expanded clone, and some rows leave it out.

clone size: .
V gene: TRBV7-9
CDR3 protein: CASSLGDSRNEKLFF

clone size: few
V gene: TRBV28
CDR3 protein: CASSLLAGPLILAKNIQYF

clone size: .
V gene: TRBV5-4
CDR3 protein: CASSLGGLGTDTQYF

clone size: .
V gene: TRBV28
CDR3 protein: CASSDLEYEQYF

clone size: few
V gene: TRBV30
CDR3 protein: CAWGTGYGYTF

clone size: .
V gene: TRBV28
CDR3 protein: CASSFGRDGNEKLFF

clone size: .
V gene: TRBV6-1
CDR3 protein: CASSDTRADTQYF

clone size: .
V gene: TRBV28
CDR3 protein: CASSLAGAGGVHEQYF

clone size: .
V gene: TRBV2
CDR3 protein: CASLVSGVHEQYF

clone size: few
V gene: TRBV5-1
CDR3 protein: CASSLGGQGSEKLFF

clone size: .
V gene: TRBV11-3
CDR3 protein: CASSLDAGELTDTQYF

clone size: .
V gene: TRBV28
CDR3 protein: CASITRSGGMTYNEQFF

clone size: few
V gene: TRBV2
CDR3 protein: CASAGTGGRGQPQHF

clone size: once
V gene: TRBV5-5
CDR3 protein: CASTRNTEAFF

clone size: .
V gene: TRBV11-2
CDR3 protein: CASSFSRDTSYEQYF

clone size: .
V gene: TRBV7-8
CDR3 protein: CASSLATTGAIDEQFF

clone size: .
V gene: TRBV28
CDR3 protein: CASSPTGTHNTEAFF

clone size: .
V gene: TRBV29-1
CDR3 protein: CSVESAYWAPGELFF

clone size: .
V gene: TRBV9
CDR3 protein: CASSFRTTPNTGELFF

clone size: .
V gene: TRBV28
CDR3 protein: CASSFPGSYEQYF

clone size: .
V gene: TRBV2
CDR3 protein: CASRLTGGVSTDTQYF

clone size: .
V gene: TRBV11-2
CDR3 protein: CASSLDRVSYEQYF

clone size: .
V gene: TRBV2
CDR3 protein: CASSTDKNYGYTF

clone size: few
V gene: TRBV5-6
CDR3 protein: CASSLLGWRENTGELFF

clone size: .
V gene: TRBV28
CDR3 protein: CASSLGQGRQPQHF

clone size: .
V gene: TRBV5-4
CDR3 protein: CASSPTGNSNYGYTF

clone size: .
V gene: TRBV5-5
CDR3 protein: CASSLVLSPGYEQFF

clone size: .
V gene: TRBV7-9
CDR3 protein: CASSPRTSGGEQYF

clone size: .
V gene: TRBV28
CDR3 protein: CASSLLAGGPGEQFF

clone size: few
V gene: TRBV19
CDR3 protein: CASLSGGNTIYF

clone size: .
V gene: TRBV20-1
CDR3 protein: CSALRDEQYF

clone size: few
V gene: TRBV7-9
CDR3 protein: CASSQLFVQETQYF

clone size: .
V gene: TRBV5-1
CDR3 protein: CASSGAGVGYNEQFF

clone size: .
V gene: TRBV7-9
CDR3 protein: CASSPPFLAGSGDTQYF

clone size: .
V gene: TRBV5-1
CDR3 protein: CASSLGGQAYEQYF